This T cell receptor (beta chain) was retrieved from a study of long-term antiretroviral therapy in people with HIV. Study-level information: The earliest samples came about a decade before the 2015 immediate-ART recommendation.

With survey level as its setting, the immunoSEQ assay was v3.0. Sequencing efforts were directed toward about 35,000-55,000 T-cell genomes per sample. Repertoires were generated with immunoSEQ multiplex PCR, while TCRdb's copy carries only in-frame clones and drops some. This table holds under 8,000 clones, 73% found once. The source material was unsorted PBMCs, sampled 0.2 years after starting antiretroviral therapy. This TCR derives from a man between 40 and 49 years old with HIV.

The CDR3 region has the DNA TGCGCCAGCAGCCCCAACGCTGCCTACAATGAGCAGTTCTTC. Protein product: CASSPNAAYNEQFF. The chain recombines TRBV4-1 with TRBJ2-1; D ambiguous. The CDR3 is 14 residues long. CDR1 is MGHRA, CDR2 YSYEKL, per germline. The V gene lost 4 bases and the J gene lost 2 bases, with 9 bases spanning the gap.